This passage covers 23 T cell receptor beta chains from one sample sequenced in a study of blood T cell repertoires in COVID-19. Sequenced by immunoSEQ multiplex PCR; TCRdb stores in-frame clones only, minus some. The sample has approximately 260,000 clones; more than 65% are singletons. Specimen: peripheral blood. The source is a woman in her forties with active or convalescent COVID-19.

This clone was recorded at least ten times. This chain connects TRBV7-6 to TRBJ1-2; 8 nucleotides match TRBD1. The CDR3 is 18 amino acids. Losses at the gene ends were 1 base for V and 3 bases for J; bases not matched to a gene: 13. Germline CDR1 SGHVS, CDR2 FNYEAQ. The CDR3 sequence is CASSLVMGQGAGDYGYTF. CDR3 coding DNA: TGTGCCAGCAGCTTAGTAATGGGGCAGGGGGCAGGGGACTATGGCTACACCTTC.

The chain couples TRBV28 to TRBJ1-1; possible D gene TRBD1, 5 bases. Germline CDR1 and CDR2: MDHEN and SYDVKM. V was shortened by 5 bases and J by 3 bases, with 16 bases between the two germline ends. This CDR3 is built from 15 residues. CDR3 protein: CASSEHQGADTEAFF. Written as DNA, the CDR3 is TGTGCCAGCAGTGAACATCAGGGTGCAGACACTGAAGCTTTCTTT.

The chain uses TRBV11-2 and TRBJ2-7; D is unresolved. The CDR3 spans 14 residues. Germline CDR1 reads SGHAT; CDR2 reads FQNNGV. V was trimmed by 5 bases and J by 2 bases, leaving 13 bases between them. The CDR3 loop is CASSQLRGAYEQYV. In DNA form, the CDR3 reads TGTGCCAGCAGCCAGCTTCGAGGAGCCTACGAGCAGTACGTC.

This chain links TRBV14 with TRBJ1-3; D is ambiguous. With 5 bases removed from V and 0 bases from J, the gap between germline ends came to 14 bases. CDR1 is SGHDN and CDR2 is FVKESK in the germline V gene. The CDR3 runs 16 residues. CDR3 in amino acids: CASSVQSPSSGNTIYF. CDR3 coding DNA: TGTGCCAGCAGCGTACAGAGTCCCAGCTCTGGAAACACCATATATTTT.

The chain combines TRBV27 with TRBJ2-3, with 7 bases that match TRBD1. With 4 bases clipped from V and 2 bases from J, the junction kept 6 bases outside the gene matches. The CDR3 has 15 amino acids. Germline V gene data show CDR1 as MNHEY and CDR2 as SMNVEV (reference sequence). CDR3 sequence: CASSSYRGNTDTQYF. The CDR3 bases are TGTGCCAGCAGTTCATACAGGGGAAACACAGATACGCAGTATTTT.

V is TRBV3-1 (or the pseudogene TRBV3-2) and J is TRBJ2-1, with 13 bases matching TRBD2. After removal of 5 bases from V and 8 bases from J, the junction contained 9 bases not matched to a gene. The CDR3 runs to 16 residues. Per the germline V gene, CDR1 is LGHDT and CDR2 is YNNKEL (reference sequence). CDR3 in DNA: TGTGCCAGCAGCAACGAAAGGACTAGCGGGGGCGATGAGCAGTTCTTC. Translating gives CASSNERTSGGDEQFF.

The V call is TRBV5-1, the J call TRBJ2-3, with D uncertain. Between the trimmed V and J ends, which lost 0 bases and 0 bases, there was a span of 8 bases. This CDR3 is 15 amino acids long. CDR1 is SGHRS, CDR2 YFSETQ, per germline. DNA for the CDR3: TGCGCCAGCAGCTTGGTGTCAAAAAGCACAGATACGCAGTATTTT. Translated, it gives CASSLVSKSTDTQYF.

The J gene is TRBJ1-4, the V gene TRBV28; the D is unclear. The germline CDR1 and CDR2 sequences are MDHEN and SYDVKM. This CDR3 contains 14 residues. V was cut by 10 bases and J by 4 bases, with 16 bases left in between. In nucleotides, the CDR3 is TGTGCCACCCGCACGGGGAGAGTTAATGAAAAACTGTTTTTT. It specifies CATRTGRVNEKLFF. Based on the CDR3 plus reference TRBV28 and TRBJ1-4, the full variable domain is DVKVTQSSRYLVKRTGEKVFLECVQDMDHENMFWYRQDPGLGLRLIYFSYDVKMKEKGDIPEGYSVSREKKERFSLILESASTNQTSMYLCATRTGRVNEKLFFGSGTQLSVL.

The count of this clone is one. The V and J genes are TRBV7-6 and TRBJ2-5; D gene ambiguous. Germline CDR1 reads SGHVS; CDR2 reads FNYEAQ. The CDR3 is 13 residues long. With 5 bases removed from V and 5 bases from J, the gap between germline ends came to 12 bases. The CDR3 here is CASSPRLWETQYF. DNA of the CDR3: TGTGCCAGCAGCCCAAGACTTTGGGAGACCCAGTACTTC. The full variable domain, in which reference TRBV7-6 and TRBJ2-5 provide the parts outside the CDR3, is GAGVSQSPRYKVTKRGQDVALRCDPISGHVSLYWYRQALGQGPEFLTYFNYEAQQDKSGLPNDRFSAERPEGSISTLTIQRTEQRDSAMYRCASSPRLWETQYFGPGTRLLVL.

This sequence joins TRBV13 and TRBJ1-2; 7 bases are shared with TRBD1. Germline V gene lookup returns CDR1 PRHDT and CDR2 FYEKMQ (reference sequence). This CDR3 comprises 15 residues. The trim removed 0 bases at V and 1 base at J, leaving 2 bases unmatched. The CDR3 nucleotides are TGTGCCAGCAGCTTAGGACAGGGGCGTAACTATGGCTACACCTTC. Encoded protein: CASSLGQGRNYGYTF.

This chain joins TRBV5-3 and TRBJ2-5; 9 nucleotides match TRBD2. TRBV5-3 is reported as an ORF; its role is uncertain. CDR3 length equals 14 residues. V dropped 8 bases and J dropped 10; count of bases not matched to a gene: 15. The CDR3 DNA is TGTGCCAGGAAAAGCGGGGGGTTTTGTCGGGACCAGTACTTC. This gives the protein CARKSGGFCRDQYF.

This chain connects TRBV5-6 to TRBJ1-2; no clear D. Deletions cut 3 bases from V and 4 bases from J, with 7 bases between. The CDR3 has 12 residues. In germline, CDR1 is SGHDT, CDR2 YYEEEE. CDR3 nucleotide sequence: TGTGCCAGCAGCTCGGTTGGCTATGGCTACACCTTC. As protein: CASSSVGYGYTF.

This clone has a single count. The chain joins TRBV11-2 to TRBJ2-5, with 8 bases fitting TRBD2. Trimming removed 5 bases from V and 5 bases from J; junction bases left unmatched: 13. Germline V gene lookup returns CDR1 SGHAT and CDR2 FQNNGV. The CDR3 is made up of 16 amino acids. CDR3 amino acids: CASSPAGTSPGETQYF. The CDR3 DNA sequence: TGTGCCAGCAGCCCAGCAGGGACTAGTCCCGGCGAGACCCAGTACTTC.

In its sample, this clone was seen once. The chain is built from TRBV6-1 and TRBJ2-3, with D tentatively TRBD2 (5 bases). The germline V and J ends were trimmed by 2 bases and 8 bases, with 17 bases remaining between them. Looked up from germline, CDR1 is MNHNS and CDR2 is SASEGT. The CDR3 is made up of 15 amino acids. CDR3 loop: CASSEIGGHLATQYF. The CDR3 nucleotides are TGTGCCAGCAGTGAAATCGGAGGCCATCTCGCTACGCAGTATTTT.

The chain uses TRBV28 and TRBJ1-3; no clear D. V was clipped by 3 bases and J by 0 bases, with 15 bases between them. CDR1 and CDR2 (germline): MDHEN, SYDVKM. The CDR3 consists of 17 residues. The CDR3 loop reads CASSLDGLLSSGNTIYF. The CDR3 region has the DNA TGTGCCAGCAGTTTGGACGGACTTCTGAGCTCTGGAAACACCATATATTTT.

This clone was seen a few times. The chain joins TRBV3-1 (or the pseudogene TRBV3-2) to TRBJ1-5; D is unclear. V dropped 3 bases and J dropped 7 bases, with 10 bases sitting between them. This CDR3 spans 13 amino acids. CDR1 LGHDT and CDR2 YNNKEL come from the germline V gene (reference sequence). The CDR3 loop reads CASSQLEGQPQHF. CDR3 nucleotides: TGTGCCAGCAGCCAGCTAGAGGGCCAGCCCCAGCATTTT.

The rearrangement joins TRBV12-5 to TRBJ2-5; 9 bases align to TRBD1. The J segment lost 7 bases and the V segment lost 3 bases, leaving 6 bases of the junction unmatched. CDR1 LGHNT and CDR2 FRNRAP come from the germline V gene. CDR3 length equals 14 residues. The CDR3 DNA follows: TGTGCTAGTGGTTTCCCAACAGGGGGCGGGACCCAGTACTTC. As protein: CASGFPTGGGTQYF.

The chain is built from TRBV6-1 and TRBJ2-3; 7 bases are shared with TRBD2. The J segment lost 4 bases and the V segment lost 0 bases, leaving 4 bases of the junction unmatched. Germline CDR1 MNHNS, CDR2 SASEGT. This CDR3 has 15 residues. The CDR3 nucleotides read TGTGCCAGCAGTGAAGCGAACGCGGGGGCAGATACGCAGTATTTT. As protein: CASSEANAGADTQYF.

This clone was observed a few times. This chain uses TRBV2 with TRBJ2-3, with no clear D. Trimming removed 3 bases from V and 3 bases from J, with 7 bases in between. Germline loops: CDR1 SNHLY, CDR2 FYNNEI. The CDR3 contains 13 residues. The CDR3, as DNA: TGTGCCAGCAGTGAGAGGTTGACAGATACGCAGTATTTT. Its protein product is CASSERLTDTQYF.

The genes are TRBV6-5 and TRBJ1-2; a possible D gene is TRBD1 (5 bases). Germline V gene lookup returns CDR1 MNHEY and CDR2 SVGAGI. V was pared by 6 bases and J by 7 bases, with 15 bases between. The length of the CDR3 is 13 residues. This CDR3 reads CASSLPGGGGYTF. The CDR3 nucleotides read TGTGCCAGCAGCCTCCCTGGGGGGGGTGGCTACACCTTC.

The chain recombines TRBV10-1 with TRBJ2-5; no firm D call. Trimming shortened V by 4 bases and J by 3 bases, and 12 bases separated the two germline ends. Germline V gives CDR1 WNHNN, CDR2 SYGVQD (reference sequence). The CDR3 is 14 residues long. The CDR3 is CASSGSGRKETQYF. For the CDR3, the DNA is TGCGCCAGCAGTGGATCAGGCCGTAAAGAGACCCAGTACTTC.

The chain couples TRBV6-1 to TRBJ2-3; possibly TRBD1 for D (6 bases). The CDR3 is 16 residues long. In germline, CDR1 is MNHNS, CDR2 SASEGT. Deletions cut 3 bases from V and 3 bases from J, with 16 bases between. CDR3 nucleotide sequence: TGTGCCAGCAGTGACCTCGGACAGATGTTGACAGATACGCAGTATTTT. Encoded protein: CASSDLGQMLTDTQYF.

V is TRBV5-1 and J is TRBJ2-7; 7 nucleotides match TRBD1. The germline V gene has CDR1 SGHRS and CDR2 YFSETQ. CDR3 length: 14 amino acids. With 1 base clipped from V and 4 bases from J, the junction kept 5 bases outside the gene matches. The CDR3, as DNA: TGCGCCAGCAGCTTGCTGGACAGGCTATACGAGCAGTACTTC. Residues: CASSLLDRLYEQYF.